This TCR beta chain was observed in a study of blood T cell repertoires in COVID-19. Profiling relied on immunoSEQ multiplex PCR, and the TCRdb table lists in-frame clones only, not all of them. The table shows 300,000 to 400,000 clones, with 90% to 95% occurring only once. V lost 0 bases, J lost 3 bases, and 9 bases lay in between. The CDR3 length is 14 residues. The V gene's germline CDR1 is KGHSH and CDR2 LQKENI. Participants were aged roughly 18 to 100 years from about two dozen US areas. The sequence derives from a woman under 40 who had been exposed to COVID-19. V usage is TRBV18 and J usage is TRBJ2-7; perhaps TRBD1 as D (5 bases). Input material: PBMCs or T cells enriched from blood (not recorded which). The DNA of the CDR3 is TGTGCCAGCTCACCACCAGCAGGGAACTACGAGCAGTACTTC. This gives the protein CASSPPAGNYEQYF.